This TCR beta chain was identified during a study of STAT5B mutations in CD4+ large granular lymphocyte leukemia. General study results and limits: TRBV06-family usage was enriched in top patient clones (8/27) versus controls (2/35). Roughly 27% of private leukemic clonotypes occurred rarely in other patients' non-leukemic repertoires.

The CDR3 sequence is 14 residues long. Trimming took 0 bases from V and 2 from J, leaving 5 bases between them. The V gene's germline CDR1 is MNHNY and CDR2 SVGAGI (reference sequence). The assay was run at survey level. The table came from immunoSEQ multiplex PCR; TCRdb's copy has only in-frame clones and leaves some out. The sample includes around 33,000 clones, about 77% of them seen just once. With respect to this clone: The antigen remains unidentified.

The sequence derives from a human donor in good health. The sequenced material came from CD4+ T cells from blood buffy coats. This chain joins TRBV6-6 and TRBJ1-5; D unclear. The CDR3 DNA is TGTGCCAGCAGTTACTCCCGAGGCAATCAGCCCCAGCATTTT. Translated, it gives CASSYSRGNQPQHF.